This T cell receptor (beta chain) was observed in a study of blood T cell repertoires in COVID-19. Study background: PBMCs, B-cell-depleted T cells, or T cells provided the cDNA or gDNA that made up the material.

Unmatched junction bases numbered 12, after V lost 4 bases and J lost 9 bases. Per the germline V gene, CDR1 is SGHDT and CDR2 is YYEEEE. The CDR3 is 15 amino acids. A few counts support this clone. Under the authors' procedure: Amplifying reference gene primers gave estimates of nucleated cell counts. Method: immunoSEQ multiplex PCR; TCRdb's copy keeps in-frame clones and lacks some. V and J calls and clone size come straight from that table; D and trimming were deduced from the DNA. The data hold approximately 250,000 clones, with 70% to 90% observed a single time. Material: peripheral blood. V usage is TRBV5-6 and J usage is TRBJ2-1, with TRBD1 matching 8 bases. The clonotype comes from a woman aged 55-75 years with active or convalescent COVID-19. The CDR3: CASSPTGTGPSEQFF. The CDR3 coding sequence is TGTGCCAGCAGCCCAACCGGGACAGGCCCTTCTGAGCAGTTCTTC.